These 16 T cell receptor beta chains came from one sample sequenced in a study of blood T cell repertoires in COVID-19. Method: immunoSEQ multiplex PCR; TCRdb's copy keeps in-frame clones and lacks some. The sample includes around 29,000 clones, less than 90% of them seen just once. The specimen sequenced was peripheral blood. These receptors all come from a man between 65 and 85 years old with active COVID-19.

This sequence joins TRBV28 and TRBJ2-1, with 7 bases lining up with TRBD2. The germline CDR1 and CDR2 sequences are MDHEN and SYDVKM. This CDR3 has 13 residues. After removal of 6 bases from V and 4 bases from J, the junction contained 3 bases not matched to a gene. The CDR3 DNA is TGTGCCAGCAGGGGGAGGGCTTACAATGAGCAGTTCTTC. Protein: CASRGRAYNEQFF.

The chain recombines TRBV19 with TRBJ1-3; 7 bases fit TRBD1. Unmatched junction bases numbered 8, after V lost 6 bases and J lost 0 bases. Looked up from germline, CDR1 is LNHDA and CDR2 is SQIVND (reference sequence). The CDR3 sequence is 16 residues long. The CDR3: CASREQGVFSGNTIYF. For the CDR3, the DNA is TGTGCCAGTAGAGAGCAGGGGGTCTTCTCTGGAAACACCATATATTTT.

The chain employs TRBV12-5 and TRBJ2-3; TRBD1 agrees at 7 bases. CDR3 size: 14 residues. Germline CDR1 LGHNT, CDR2 FRNRAP. V shed 2 bases, J shed 5 bases, and the junction held 4 bases outside the gene matches. The DNA for the CDR3 is TGTGCTAGTGGTTTGAGGGGGCCTGGAGATACGCAGTATTTT. The encoded protein is CASGLRGPGDTQYF.

The chain links TRBV11-1 to TRBJ1-1, with 9 nucleotides matching TRBD1. This CDR3 has 13 amino acids. The ends lost 5 bases at V and 7 bases at J; junction bases unmatched: 5. Germline-derived CDR1 and CDR2 are SGHAT and FQDESV (reference sequence). The CDR3 reads CASSRGQGYEAFF. The CDR3 nucleotides read TGTGCCAGCAGCCGAGGACAGGGGTATGAAGCTTTCTTT.

The chain employs TRBV9 and TRBJ1-1; D remains ambiguous. This CDR3 contains 13 residues. CDR1 is SGDLS and CDR2 is YYNGEE in the germline V gene. Trimming took 0 bases from V and 2 from J, leaving 5 bases between them. DNA for the CDR3: TGTGCCAGCAGCGTAGCCCCAAACACTGAAGCTTTCTTT. Its translation: CASSVAPNTEAFF.

The gene calls are TRBV13 and TRBJ2-3; no reliable D call. This CDR3 spans 13 amino acids. Trimming pared 8 bases from V and 0 bases from J, leaving 9 bases between. The V gene's germline CDR1 is PRHDT and CDR2 FYEKMQ (reference sequence). The CDR3 DNA reads as TGTGCCAGCTCCCGTTCTAGCACAGATACGCAGTATTTT. The encoded protein is CASSRSSTDTQYF.

The chain combines TRBV4-3 with TRBJ2-2; 9 bases align to TRBD2. This CDR3 is built from 14 residues. Germline CDR1 and CDR2: LGHNA and YSLEER. V lost 4 bases, J lost 5 bases, and 2 bases stayed unmatched. CDR3 bases: TGCGCCAGCAGCCGTAGCGGGAGTACCGGGGAGCTGTTTTTT. Amino acids: CASSRSGSTGELFF.

DNA of the CDR3: TGTGCCAGCTTCGAGGGCGTAATAGTACAGCCCCAGCATTTT. Translation: CASFEGVIVQPQHF. This chain links TRBV6-5 with TRBJ1-5; no firm D call. V dropped 8 bases and J dropped 7 bases, with 18 bases sitting between them. The CDR3 has 14 residues. Germline CDR1 is MNHEY and CDR2 is SVGAGI.

The rearrangement links TRBV6-1 to TRBJ1-2; TRBD1 might be the D (6 bases). Germline V gene sequence: CDR1 MNHNS, CDR2 SASEGT. The CDR3 contains 14 residues. Between the trimmed V and J ends, which lost 2 bases and 5 bases, there was a span of 12 bases. Here the CDR3 DNA reads TGTGCCAGCAGTGAATATGGGGGCGGTTATGGCTACACCTTC. Translating it yields CASSEYGGGYGYTF.

V usage is TRBV25-1 and J usage is TRBJ2-7; 12 positions agree with TRBD2. Germline CDR1 and CDR2: MGHDK and SYGVNS. Losses at the gene ends were 6 bases for V and 3 bases for J; bases not matched to a gene: 6. The CDR3 is made up of 15 amino acids. The CDR3 spells CASSDTSGRFYEQYF. CDR3 DNA sequence: TGTGCCAGCAGCGATACTAGCGGGAGGTTCTACGAGCAGTACTTC.

This chain links TRBV23-1 with TRBJ2-1, with D perhaps TRBD2 (9 bases). Being an ORF, TRBV23-1 has a function that is uncertain. CDR3 size: 21 residues. Trimming shortened V by 7 bases and J by 0 bases, and 31 bases separated the two germline ends. CDR3 coding DNA: TGCGCCAGCACCCGGACAGGGCCCGCGCTAGCGGGGTGGAGCTCCTACAATGAGCAGTTCTTC. Translated: CASTRTGPALAGWSSYNEQFF.

Only one count was recorded for this clone. The rearrangement links TRBV7-9 to TRBJ2-3; tentatively, D is TRBD2 (6 bases). The CDR3 sequence is 18 residues long. CDR1 is SEHNR, CDR2 FQNEAQ, per germline (reference sequence). V was shortened by 5 bases and J by 0 bases, with 21 bases between the two germline ends. CDR3 residues: CASSRYSSSVSSTDTQYF. CDR3 in DNA: TGTGCCAGCAGCCGCTACTCCTCTAGCGTCTCTAGCACAGATACGCAGTATTTT. Supplemented by reference TRBV7-9 and TRBJ2-3, the full variable domain reads DTGVSQNPRHKITKRGQNVTFRCDPISEHNRLYWYRQTLGQGPEFLTYFQNEAQLEKSRLLSDRFSAERPKGSFSTLEIQRTEQGDSAMYLCASSRYSSSVSSTDTQYFGPGTRLTVL.

This clone was observed once. The chain combines TRBV24-1 with TRBJ2-5; D gene uncertain. CDR1 is KGHDR, CDR2 SFDVKD, per germline. Trimming removed 3 bases from V and 5 bases from J, with 6 bases in between. This CDR3 is 12 amino acids long. The CDR3: CATSDVVETQYF. CDR3 in DNA: TGTGCCACCAGTGATGTAGTGGAGACCCAGTACTTC.

The chain links TRBV18 to TRBJ2-7, with 8 bases identical to TRBD1. CDR1 is KGHSH, CDR2 LQKENI, per germline. V dropped 2 bases and J dropped 3; count of bases not matched to a gene: 6. The CDR3 spans 15 residues. CDR3 in DNA: TGTGCCAGCTCACCAGACAGGGGAAGGGTCTACGAGCAGTACTTC. This translates into CASSPDRGRVYEQYF.

This sequence joins TRBV5-1 and TRBJ1-5, with D unclear. Germline assignment: CDR1 SGHRS and CDR2 YFSETQ. This CDR3 comprises 13 residues. V was shortened by 0 bases and J by 5 bases, with 6 bases between the two germline ends. CDR3 sequence: CASSLALDQPQHF. The CDR3 bases are TGCGCCAGCAGCTTGGCCTTAGATCAGCCCCAGCATTTT.

The rearrangement links TRBV5-1 to TRBJ1-1, with 8 bases matching TRBD1. V lost 4 bases to trimming and J lost 7 bases; unmatched junction nucleotides: 6. The CDR3 sequence is 13 residues long. Germline V gene lookup returns CDR1 SGHRS and CDR2 YFSETQ. The CDR3 sequence: CASSQNRGGEAFF. The CDR3 bases are TGCGCCAGCAGCCAGAACAGGGGGGGTGAAGCTTTCTTT.